Given below is one TCR beta chain in context. The data were produced by immunoSEQ multiplex PCR, yet TCRdb's version contains in-frame clones alone and is incomplete. The repertoire has roughly 120,000 clones, 75% to 90% of them found once; the top ten carry around an eighth. V was pared by 7 bases and J by 11 bases, with 15 bases of the junction left unmatched. CDR1 is SNHLY and CDR2 is FYNNEI in the germline V gene. There are 14 residues in the CDR3. The data belong to a study of blood T cell repertoires in COVID-19. The gene calls are TRBV2 and TRBJ2-5; TRBD2 aligns across 8 bases. The specimen was peripheral blood. This clonotype originated in a human donor in a cohort sampled during active COVID-19. CDR3: CASTILRGVAGQYF. DNA for the CDR3: TGTGCCAGCACGATCCTGCGGGGGGTCGCAGGGCAGTACTTC.